The rows below give T cell receptor beta chains drawn from one sample of a study of blood T cell repertoires in COVID-19. Data came from immunoSEQ multiplex PCR; TCRdb stores just in-frame clones and leaves some out. The sample shows about 110,000 clones, about 70% of them seen only once. The sequenced sample consisted of peripheral blood. The receptors derive from a human donor with acute or convalescent COVID-19. The donor label of this sample is uncertain. Each CDR3 is given with its conserved first and last residue. The order of the fields is CDR3 protein, D gene, V gene. A D gene is named only where the DNA matches it firmly.

CDR3aa: CASSRGLAGQETQYF; d_gene: TRBD2; v_gene: TRBV7-9
CDR3aa: CASSVDLNQPQHF; d_gene: .; v_gene: TRBV9
CDR3aa: CASSERLTDTQYF; d_gene: .; v_gene: TRBV2
CDR3aa: CASSPGTSWAEQFF; d_gene: TRBD2; v_gene: TRBV7-3
CDR3aa: CAISESFSVAKNIQYF; d_gene: .; v_gene: TRBV10-3
CDR3aa: CASSEGRNTEAFF; d_gene: .; v_gene: TRBV2
CDR3aa: CATSDLTRTQYF; d_gene: .; v_gene: TRBV24-1
CDR3aa: CASSQLPGTSWVGEQFF; d_gene: TRBD2; v_gene: TRBV4-2
CDR3aa: CASSLDPGRAFF; d_gene: .; v_gene: TRBV5-1
CDR3aa: CASSDNRGGRDGYTF; d_gene: .; v_gene: TRBV6-1
CDR3aa: CASSARRGGYTF; d_gene: .; v_gene: TRBV21-1
CDR3aa: CASSLTRAGARGNTIYF; d_gene: .; v_gene: TRBV27
CDR3aa: CASIQGSNSPLHF; d_gene: TRBD1; v_gene: TRBV28
CDR3aa: CASSVVGGGNEQFF; d_gene: TRBD2; v_gene: TRBV9
CDR3aa: CASSTSLAGDAMDEQYF; d_gene: TRBD2; v_gene: TRBV19
CDR3aa: CASSHETQYF; d_gene: .; v_gene: TRBV11-2
CDR3aa: CASSLQGNTGELFF; d_gene: .; v_gene: TRBV7-9
CDR3aa: CASSVGGTLNSPLHF; d_gene: .; v_gene: TRBV9
CDR3aa: CASSLDRTGGYGYTF; d_gene: TRBD1; v_gene: TRBV11-2
CDR3aa: CASTRGINSPLHF; d_gene: .; v_gene: TRBV6-5
CDR3aa: CASSQGASEKLFF; d_gene: .; v_gene: TRBV4-1
CDR3aa: CSVGRTNGGVDTQYF; d_gene: TRBD2; v_gene: TRBV29-1
CDR3aa: CASSLAGVNTEAFF; d_gene: .; v_gene: TRBV11-2
CDR3aa: CASSLGQGVAETQYF; d_gene: TRBD1; v_gene: TRBV5-1
CDR3aa: CATSREMSSNYGYTF; d_gene: .; v_gene: TRBV15
CDR3aa: CASSQATDRANEQYF; d_gene: TRBD1; v_gene: TRBV27
CDR3aa: CASSLRQGGGTEAFF; d_gene: .; v_gene: TRBV7-8
CDR3aa: CASRLGGAEAFF; d_gene: .; v_gene: TRBV6-5
CDR3aa: CASSPPRGSVTGNTIYF; d_gene: .; v_gene: TRBV4-1
CDR3aa: CASSQEQARVGTQYF; d_gene: .; v_gene: TRBV3-1/TRBV3-2
CDR3aa: CAISRTGGKNTEAFF; d_gene: TRBD1; v_gene: TRBV10-3
CDR3aa: CASSSGQLTNYGYTF; d_gene: .; v_gene: TRBV3-1/TRBV3-2